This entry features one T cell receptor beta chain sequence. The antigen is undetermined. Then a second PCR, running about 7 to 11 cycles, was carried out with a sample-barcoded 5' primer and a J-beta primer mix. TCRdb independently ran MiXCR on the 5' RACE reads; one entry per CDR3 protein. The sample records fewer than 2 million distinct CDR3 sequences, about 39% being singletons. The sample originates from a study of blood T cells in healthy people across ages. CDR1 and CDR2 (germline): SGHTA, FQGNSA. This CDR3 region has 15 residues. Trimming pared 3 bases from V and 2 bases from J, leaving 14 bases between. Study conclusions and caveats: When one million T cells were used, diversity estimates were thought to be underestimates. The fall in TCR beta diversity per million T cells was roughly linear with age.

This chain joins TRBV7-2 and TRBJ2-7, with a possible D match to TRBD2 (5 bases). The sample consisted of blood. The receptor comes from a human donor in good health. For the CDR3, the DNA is TGTGCCAGCAGCTTGCGGGCAGAGGCGACCTACGAGCAGTACTTC. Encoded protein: CASSLRAEATYEQYF.